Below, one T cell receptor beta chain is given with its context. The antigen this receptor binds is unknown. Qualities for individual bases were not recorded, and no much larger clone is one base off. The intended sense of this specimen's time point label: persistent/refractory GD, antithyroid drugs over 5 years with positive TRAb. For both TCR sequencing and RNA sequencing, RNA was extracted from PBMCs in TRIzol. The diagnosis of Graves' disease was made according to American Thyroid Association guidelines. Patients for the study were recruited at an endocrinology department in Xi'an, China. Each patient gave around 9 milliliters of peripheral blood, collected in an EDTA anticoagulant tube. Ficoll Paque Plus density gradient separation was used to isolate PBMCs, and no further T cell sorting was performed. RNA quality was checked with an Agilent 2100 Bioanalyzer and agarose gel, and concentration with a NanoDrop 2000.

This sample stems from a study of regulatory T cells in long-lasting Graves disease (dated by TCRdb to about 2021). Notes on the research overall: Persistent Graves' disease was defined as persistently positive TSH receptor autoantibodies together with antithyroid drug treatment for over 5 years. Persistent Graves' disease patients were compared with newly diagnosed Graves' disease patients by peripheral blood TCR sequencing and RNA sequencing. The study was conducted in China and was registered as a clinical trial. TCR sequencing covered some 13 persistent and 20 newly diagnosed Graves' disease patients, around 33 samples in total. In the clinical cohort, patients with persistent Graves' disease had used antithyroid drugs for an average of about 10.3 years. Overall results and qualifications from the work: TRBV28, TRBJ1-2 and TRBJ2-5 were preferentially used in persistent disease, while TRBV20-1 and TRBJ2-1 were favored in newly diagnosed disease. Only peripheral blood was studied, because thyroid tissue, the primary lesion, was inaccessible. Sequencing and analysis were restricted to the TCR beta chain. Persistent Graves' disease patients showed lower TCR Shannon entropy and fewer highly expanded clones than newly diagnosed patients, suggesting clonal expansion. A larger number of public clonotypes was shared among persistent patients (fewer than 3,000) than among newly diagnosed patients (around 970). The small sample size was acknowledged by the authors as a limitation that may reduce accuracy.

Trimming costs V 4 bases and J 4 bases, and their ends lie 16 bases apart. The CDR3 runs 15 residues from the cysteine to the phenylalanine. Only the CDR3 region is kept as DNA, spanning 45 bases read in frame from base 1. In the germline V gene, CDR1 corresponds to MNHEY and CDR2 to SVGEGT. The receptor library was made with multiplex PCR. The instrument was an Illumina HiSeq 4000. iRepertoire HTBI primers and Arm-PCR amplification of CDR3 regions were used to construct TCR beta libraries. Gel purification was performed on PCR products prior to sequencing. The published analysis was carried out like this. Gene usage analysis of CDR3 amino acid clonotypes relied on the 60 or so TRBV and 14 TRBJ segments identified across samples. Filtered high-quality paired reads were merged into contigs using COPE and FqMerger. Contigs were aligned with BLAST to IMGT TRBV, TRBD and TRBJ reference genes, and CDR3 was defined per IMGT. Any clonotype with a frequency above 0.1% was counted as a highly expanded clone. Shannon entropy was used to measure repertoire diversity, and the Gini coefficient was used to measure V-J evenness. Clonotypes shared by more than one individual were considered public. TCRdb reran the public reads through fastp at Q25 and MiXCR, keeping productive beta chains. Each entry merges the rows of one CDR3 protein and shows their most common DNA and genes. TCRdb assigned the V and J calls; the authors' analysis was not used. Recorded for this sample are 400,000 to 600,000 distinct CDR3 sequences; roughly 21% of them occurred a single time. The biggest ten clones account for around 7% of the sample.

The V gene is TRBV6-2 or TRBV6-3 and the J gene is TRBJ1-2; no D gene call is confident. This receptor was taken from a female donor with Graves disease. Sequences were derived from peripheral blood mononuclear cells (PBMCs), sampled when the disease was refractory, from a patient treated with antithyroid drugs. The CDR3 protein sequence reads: CASSSDSGRIYGYTF. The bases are TGTGCCAGCAGTTCGGACTCCGGGAGGATCTATGGCTACACCTTC.